Included here is one T cell receptor (beta chain) sequence, with context. This sample is drawn from a study of blood T cell repertoires in COVID-19. At the level of the study: Sites across the United States, Italy and Spain contributed samples from acute and convalescent COVID-19. The analysed material was cDNA or gDNA that came from T cells, B-cell-depleted T cells, or PBMCs.

Methods used by the authors: By means of reference gene primer amplification, nucleated cell counts were estimated. TCRdb's table, derived via immunoSEQ multiplex PCR, lists solely in-frame clones and lacks some. V and J calls and clone size are given by that table; D and trimming were obtained from the DNA. Among some 110,000 clones, roughly nine tenths were seen once, and the ten largest hold 7.7%. The V and J ends lost 2 bases and 5 bases, in that order; junction bases with no gene match: 7. The germline CDR1 and CDR2 sequences are MRHNA and SNTAGT. The CDR3 contains 16 residues. This sequence originates from a human donor in a cohort sampled during active COVID-19. The rearrangement joins TRBV6-4 to TRBJ2-1; TRBD2 aligns across 9 bases. Specimen: peripheral blood. CDR3 in DNA: TGTGCCAGCAGTGACGCCCCGGGACTAGCAAACAATGAGCAGTTCTTC. This translates into CASSDAPGLANNEQFF.